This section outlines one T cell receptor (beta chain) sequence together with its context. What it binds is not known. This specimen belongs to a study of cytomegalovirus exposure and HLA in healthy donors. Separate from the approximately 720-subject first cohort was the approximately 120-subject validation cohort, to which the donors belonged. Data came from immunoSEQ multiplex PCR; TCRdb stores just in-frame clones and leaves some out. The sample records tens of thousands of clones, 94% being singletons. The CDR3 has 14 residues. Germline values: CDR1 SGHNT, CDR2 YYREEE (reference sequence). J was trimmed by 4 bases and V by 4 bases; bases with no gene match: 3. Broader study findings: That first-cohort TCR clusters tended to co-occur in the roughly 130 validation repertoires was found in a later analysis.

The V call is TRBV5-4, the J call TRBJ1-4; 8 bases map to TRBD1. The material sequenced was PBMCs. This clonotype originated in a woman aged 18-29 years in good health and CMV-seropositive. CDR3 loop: CASSVDRVNEKLFF. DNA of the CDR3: TGTGCCAGCAGCGTGGACAGGGTTAATGAAAAACTGTTTTTT.